These 12 T cell receptor beta chains came from one sample sequenced in a study of blood T cell repertoires in COVID-19. Data came from immunoSEQ multiplex PCR; TCRdb stores just in-frame clones and leaves some out. The data contain 90,000 to 150,000 clones, about 79% of them singletons. The sequenced sample consisted of peripheral blood. The receptors originated from a woman of 80 years or more with acute or convalescent COVID-19.

This chain connects TRBV5-5 to TRBJ2-7; a weak D match, TRBD2 (5 bases). V lost 4 bases to trimming and J lost 2 bases, with 13 bases between them. This CDR3 comprises 14 residues. The germline V gene encodes CDR1 SGHKS and CDR2 YYEKEE (reference sequence). Here the CDR3 DNA reads TGTGCCAGCAGCCGAATTACTAGTACCTACGAGCAGTACTTC. It yields the protein CASSRITSTYEQYF.

V and J are TRBV9 and TRBJ2-3; 9 bases align to TRBD1. Germline V lookup: CDR1 SGDLS, CDR2 YYNGEE. CDR3 length equals 16 residues. The V segment lost 4 bases and the J segment 3 bases; nucleotides outside the gene matches: 9. CDR3 protein: CASSPTPGQGTDTQYF. DNA for the CDR3: TGTGCCAGCAGCCCAACACCGGGACAGGGAACAGATACGCAGTATTTT.

The chain employs TRBV2 and TRBJ2-6; a possible D gene is TRBD1 (6 bases). The CDR3 contains 15 residues. V was cut by 7 bases and J by 2 bases, with 12 bases left in between. Germline V gives CDR1 SNHLY, CDR2 FYNNEI. The CDR3 loop is CASTPGVAGANVLTF. The CDR3 coding sequence is TGTGCCAGCACCCCAGGGGTAGCTGGGGCCAACGTCCTGACTTTC.

V usage is TRBV28 and J usage is TRBJ1-5; D might be TRBD1 (6 bases). The germline CDR1 and CDR2 sequences are MDHEN and SYDVKM. The V end was cut by 6 bases, the J end by 6 bases, with 12 bases between. The CDR3 has 13 amino acids. CDR3 region: CASRTGTTQPQHF. In DNA form, the CDR3 reads TGTGCCAGCAGAACCGGGACAACTCAGCCCCAGCATTTT.

This sequence joins TRBV11-2 and TRBJ2-7; TRBD1 matches at 10 bases. With 5 bases clipped from V and 3 bases from J, the junction kept 7 bases outside the gene matches. CDR1 is SGHAT, CDR2 FQNNGV, per germline. The CDR3 contains 15 residues. The CDR3 sequence: CASSPRTGGIYEQYF. The CDR3 DNA sequence: TGTGCCAGCAGCCCGCGGACAGGGGGTATCTACGAGCAGTACTTC.

This clone was found once. The CDR3 nucleotides read TGTGCCAGCAGCCAAGATATAAGTCTAGCGGAGACCACCGGGGAGCTGTTTTTT. As protein: CASSQDISLAETTGELFF. This sequence joins TRBV4-2 and TRBJ2-2, with 7 nucleotides matching TRBD2. Trimming cost V 0 bases and J 4 bases; bases outside gene matches: 11. The CDR3 contains 18 residues. Germline-derived CDR1 and CDR2 are LGHNA and YNFKEQ.

This clone appeared a single time. The chain couples TRBV5-8 to TRBJ2-5; 7 positions agree with TRBD1. The CDR3 sequence is 15 residues long. The trim removed 4 bases at V and 5 bases at J, leaving 11 bases unmatched. Germline V gives CDR1 SGHTS, CDR2 YDEGEE. In nucleotides, the CDR3 is TGTGCCAGCAGCCCCAGGACAGGCAATCGGGAGACCCAGTACTTC. Encoded protein: CASSPRTGNRETQYF.

This clone was found once. The V and J genes are TRBV28 and TRBJ1-2; no firm D call. V was trimmed by 3 bases and J by 7 bases, leaving 12 bases between them. Germline assignment: CDR1 MDHEN and CDR2 SYDVKM. The CDR3 has 13 amino acids. For the CDR3, the DNA is TGTGCCAGCAGTTTGAGCCGGGGTAGTGGCTACACCTTC. Protein product: CASSLSRGSGYTF.

The chain links TRBV29-1 to TRBJ1-5; D unresolved. CDR1 is SQVTM and CDR2 is ANQGSEA in the germline V gene. Trimming left V 2 bases short and J 3 bases short, with 8 bases between. CDR3 size: 13 residues. In DNA form, the CDR3 reads TGCAGCGTTGAAATTGGAGTCAATCAGCCCCAGCATTTT. Translated, it gives CSVEIGVNQPQHF.

As DNA, the CDR3 is TGTGCCAGCAGCTTGGGGACAGTCACAGATACGCAGTATTTT. Translating it yields CASSLGTVTDTQYF. This chain uses TRBV5-5 with TRBJ2-3; tentatively, D is TRBD1 (6 bases). Germline-derived CDR1 and CDR2 are SGHKS and YYEKEE (reference sequence). This CDR3 comprises 14 residues. V dropped 0 bases and J dropped 2 bases, with 7 bases sitting between them. The full variable domain, its missing parts supplied by reference TRBV5-5 and TRBJ2-3, is DAGVTQSPTHLIKTRGQQVTLRCSPISGHKSVSWYQQVLGQGPQFIFQYYEKEERGRGNFPDRFSARQFPNYSSELNVNALLLGDSALYLCASSLGTVTDTQYFGPGTRLTVL.

The chain combines TRBV19 with TRBJ2-7; 7 positions match TRBD1. The length of the CDR3 is 14 residues. The germline V gene has CDR1 LNHDA and CDR2 SQIVND (reference sequence). The ends lost 5 bases at V and 4 bases at J; junction bases unmatched: 8. The CDR3 sequence: CASSLRQGGYEQYF. In DNA form, the CDR3 reads TGTGCCAGTAGTTTACGACAGGGCGGGTACGAGCAGTACTTC.

CDR3 nucleotides: TGTGCCAGCAGCTTAGTAGGACTAGCGGGAGGTGAGCAGTTCTTC. Translation gives CASSLVGLAGGEQFF. The chain recombines TRBV7-2 with TRBJ2-1, with 14 bases identical to TRBD2. Per germline, CDR1 SGHTA and CDR2 FQGNSA. The CDR3 spans 15 residues. The junction had 2 bases not matched to a gene; V was cut back by 1 base and J by 9 bases.